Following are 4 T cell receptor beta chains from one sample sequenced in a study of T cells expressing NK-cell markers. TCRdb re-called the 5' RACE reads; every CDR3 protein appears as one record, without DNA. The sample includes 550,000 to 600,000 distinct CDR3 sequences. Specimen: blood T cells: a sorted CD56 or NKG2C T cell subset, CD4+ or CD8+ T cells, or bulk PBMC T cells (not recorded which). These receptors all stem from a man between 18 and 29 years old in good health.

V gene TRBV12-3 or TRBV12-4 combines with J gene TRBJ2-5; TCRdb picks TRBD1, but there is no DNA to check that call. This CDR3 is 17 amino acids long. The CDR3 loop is CASSFRGLGAPQETQYF.

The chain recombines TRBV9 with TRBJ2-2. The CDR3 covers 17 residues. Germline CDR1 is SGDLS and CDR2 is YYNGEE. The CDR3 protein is CASSSTVTSEHTGELFF.

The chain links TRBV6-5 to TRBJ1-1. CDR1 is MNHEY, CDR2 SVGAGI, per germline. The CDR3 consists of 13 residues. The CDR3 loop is CASSYLSNTEAFF.

This CDR3 is CASSTGSAGTLAKNIQYF. The chain has TRBV6-2 or TRBV6-3 and TRBJ2-4; as DNA is missing, the TRBD2 call by TCRdb cannot be tested. CDR1 MNHEY and CDR2 SVGEGT come from the germline V gene. This CDR3 is 18 amino acids long.